This T cell receptor (beta chain) is from a study of blood T cell repertoires in COVID-19. Study at large: Samples came from the United States, Italy and Spain, spanning acute and convalescent COVID-19. PBMCs, B-cell-depleted T cells, or T cells provided the cDNA or gDNA that made up the material.

Authors' data handling: The assay estimated nucleated cells by amplifying reference gene primers. The data were produced by immunoSEQ multiplex PCR, yet TCRdb's version contains in-frame clones alone and is incomplete. That table furnishes V, J and clone size, whereas the DNA furnished D and trimming. Here the sample spans roughly 250,000 clones, around 90% being singletons. This CDR3 has 19 residues. Trimming cost V 6 bases and J 2 bases; bases outside gene matches: 15. Looked up from germline, CDR1 is MNHNY and CDR2 is SVGAGI (reference sequence). The gene calls are TRBV6-6 and TRBJ2-1; 11 nucleotides agree with TRBD1. Specimen: peripheral blood. This sequence originates from a man aged 60-69 years who had recovered from COVID-19. The CDR3 here is CASSSPRTGGMGPYNEQFF. The CDR3 DNA follows: TGTGCCAGCAGCTCACCCCGGACAGGGGGCATGGGCCCCTACAATGAGCAGTTCTTC.